Below are 3 T cell receptor beta chains sequenced from a single sample in a study of shared clonotypes between healthy human individuals (dated by TCRdb to about 2020). The library relied on the immunoSEQ multiplex PCR assay. TCRdb took over this immuneACCESS table, retaining in-frame rearrangements with V and J assigned. Such tables are incomplete; in checked studies, under half of the missing clones stem from an unresolved V gene, and the remainder is unexplained. This sample gives approximately 1,500,000 clones in total; 95% to 97% of them show up just once. Roughly 1.2% of the sample is in the top ten clones. Sequenced sample: naive CD4+ T cells sorted from blood. The label giving this sample's cell subset or site can be read as: CD45RA+ positively selected. These receptors originate from a man aged 30-40 years in good health.

The chain couples TRBV5-1 to TRBJ2-6, with D unresolved. V lost 0 bases, J lost 0 bases, and 4 bases lay in between. There are 15 residues in the CDR3. Germline CDR1 and CDR2: SGHRS and YFSETQ. CDR3 in DNA: TGCGCCAGCAGCTTGGCGCGCTCTGGGGCCAACGTCCTGACTTTC. Its translation: CASSLARSGANVLTF.

The chain carries TRBV6-1 and TRBJ2-3; weak D call: TRBD2 (5 bases). Germline V lookup: CDR1 MNHNS, CDR2 SASEGT. This CDR3 contains 15 residues. V shed 4 bases and J shed 2 bases, with 13 bases lying between them. CDR3 DNA: TGTGCCAGCAGTGTCACTAGACCTGCCACAGATACGCAGTATTTT. Amino acid sequence: CASSVTRPATDTQYF.

The V and J genes are TRBV9 and TRBJ2-3; tentative D call: TRBD1 (5 bases). Germline CDR1 SGDLS, CDR2 YYNGEE. This CDR3 has 14 residues. V lost 4 bases and J lost 6, with 15 bases in between. CDR3 residues: CASSPHQGWDTQYF. In DNA, the CDR3 is TGTGCCAGCAGCCCCCATCAGGGTTGGGATACGCAGTATTTT.